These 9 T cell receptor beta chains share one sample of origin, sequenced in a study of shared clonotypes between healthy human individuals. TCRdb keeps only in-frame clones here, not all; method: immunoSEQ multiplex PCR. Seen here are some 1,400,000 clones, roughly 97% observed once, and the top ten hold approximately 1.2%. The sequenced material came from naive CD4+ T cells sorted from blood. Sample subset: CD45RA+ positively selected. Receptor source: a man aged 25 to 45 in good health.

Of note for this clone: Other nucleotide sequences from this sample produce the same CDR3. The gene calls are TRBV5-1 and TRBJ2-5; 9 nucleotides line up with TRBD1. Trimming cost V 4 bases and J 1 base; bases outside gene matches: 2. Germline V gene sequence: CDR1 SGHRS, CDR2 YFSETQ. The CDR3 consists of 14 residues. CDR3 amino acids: CASSPDRGQETQYF. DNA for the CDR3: TGCGCCAGCAGCCCGGACAGGGGCCAAGAGACCCAGTACTTC.

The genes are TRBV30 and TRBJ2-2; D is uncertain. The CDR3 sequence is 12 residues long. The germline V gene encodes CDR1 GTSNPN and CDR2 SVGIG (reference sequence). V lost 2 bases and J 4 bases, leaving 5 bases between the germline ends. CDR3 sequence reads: CAWSPFTGELFF. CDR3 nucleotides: TGTGCCTGGAGTCCCTTCACCGGGGAGCTGTTTTTT.

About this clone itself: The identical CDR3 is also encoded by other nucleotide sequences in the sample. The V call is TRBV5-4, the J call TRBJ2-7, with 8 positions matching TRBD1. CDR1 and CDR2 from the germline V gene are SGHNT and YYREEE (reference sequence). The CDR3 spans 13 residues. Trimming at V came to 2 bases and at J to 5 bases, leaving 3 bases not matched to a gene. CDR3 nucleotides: TGTGCCAGCAGCTTAGACAGGGGTCACGAGCAGTACTTC. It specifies CASSLDRGHEQYF.

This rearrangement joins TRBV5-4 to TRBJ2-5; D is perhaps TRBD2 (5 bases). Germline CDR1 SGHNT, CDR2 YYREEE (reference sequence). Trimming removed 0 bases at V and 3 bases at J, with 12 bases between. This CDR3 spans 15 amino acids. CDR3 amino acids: CASSLARTGKETQYF. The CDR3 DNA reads TGTGCCAGCAGCTTGGCTCGGACTGGGAAAGAGACCCAGTACTTC.

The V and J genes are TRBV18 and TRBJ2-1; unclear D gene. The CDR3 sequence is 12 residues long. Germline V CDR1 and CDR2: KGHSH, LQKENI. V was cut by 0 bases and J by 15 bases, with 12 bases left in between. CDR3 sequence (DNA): TGTGCCAGCTCACCACCGGAGAGGTTCAGGTTCTTC. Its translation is CASSPPERFRFF.

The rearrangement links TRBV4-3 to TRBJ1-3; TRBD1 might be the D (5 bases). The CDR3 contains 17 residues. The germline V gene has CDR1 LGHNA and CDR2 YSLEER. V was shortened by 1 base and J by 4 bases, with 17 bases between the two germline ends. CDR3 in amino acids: CASSQVFGAGYGNTIYF. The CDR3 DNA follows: TGCGCCAGCAGCCAAGTCTTCGGGGCAGGCTACGGAAACACCATATATTTT.

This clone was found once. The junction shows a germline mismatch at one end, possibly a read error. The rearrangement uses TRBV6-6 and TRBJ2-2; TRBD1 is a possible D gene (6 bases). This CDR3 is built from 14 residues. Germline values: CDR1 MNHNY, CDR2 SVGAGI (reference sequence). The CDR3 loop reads CASSPTGNAGELFF. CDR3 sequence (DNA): TGTGCCAGCAGCCCCACAGGGAACGCCGGGGAGCTGTTTTTT.

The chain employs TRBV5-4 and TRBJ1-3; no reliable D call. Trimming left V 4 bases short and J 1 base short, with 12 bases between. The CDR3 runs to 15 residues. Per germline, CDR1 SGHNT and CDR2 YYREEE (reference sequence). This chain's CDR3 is CASSTRASSGNTIYF. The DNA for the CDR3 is TGTGCCAGCAGCACCCGGGCAAGTTCTGGAAACACCATATATTTT.

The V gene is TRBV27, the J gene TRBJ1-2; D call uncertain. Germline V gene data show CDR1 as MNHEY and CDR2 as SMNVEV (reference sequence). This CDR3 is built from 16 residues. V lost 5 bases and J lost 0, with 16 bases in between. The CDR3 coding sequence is TGTGCCAGCAGTCCCCTAGGAGGCCTAACTAACTATGGCTACACCTTC. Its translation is CASSPLGGLTNYGYTF.